A single sample gave rise to the 31 T cell receptor beta chains below, sequenced in a study of blood T cells in healthy people across ages. Next came a second PCR, run for about 7 to 12 cycles, which used a sample-barcoded 5' primer along with a J-beta primer mix. TCRdb used MiXCR to reprocess the 5' RACE reads, holding one entry per CDR3 protein. Of roughly 800,000 distinct CDR3 sequences listed, more than 45% were seen once; the top ten hold 20% to 25%. The source material was blood. The origin of the receptors is a man aged 25 to 40 in good health.

The genes are TRBV7-9 and TRBJ1-2; a weak D match, TRBD1 (6 bases). V was trimmed by 6 bases and J by 6 bases, leaving 23 bases between them. This CDR3 has 16 residues. Germline V CDR1 and CDR2: SEHNR, FQNEAQ (reference sequence). This CDR3 reads CASSYSPPDRKNGYTF. CDR3 bases: TGTGCCAGCAGTTATAGTCCACCGGACAGAAAAAATGGCTACACCTTC.

The chain combines TRBV29-1 with TRBJ1-2; unclear D gene. The germline gives CDR1 SQVTM, CDR2 ANQGSEA. The CDR3 is made up of 11 amino acids. Trimming shortened V by 2 bases and J by 10 bases, and 11 bases separated the two germline ends. The CDR3 sequence: CSVENLAAYTF. The CDR3 DNA is TGCAGCGTTGAAAATCTCGCAGCCTACACCTTC. Drawing the rest from reference TRBV29-1 and TRBJ1-2, the complete variable domain is SAVISQKPSRDICQRGTSLTIQCQVDSQVTMMFWYRQQPGQSLTLIATANQGSEATYESGFVIDKFPISRPNLTFSTLTVSNMSPEDSSIYLCSVENLAAYTFGSGTRLTVV.

The chain couples TRBV10-3 to TRBJ2-7, with TRBD1 as a possible D gene (5 bases). V was pared by 4 bases and J by 3 bases, with 10 bases between. The CDR3 sequence is 13 residues long. From germline, CDR1 is ENHRY and CDR2 SYGVKD. The DNA for the CDR3 is TGTGCCATCAGTGGCAGGGCGAGCTACGAGCAGTACTTC. The encoded protein is CAISGRASYEQYF.

This clonotype has more than one count but fewer than ten. The chain links TRBV3-1 to TRBJ2-5, with a possible D match to TRBD1 (8 bases). The end of the DNA fits TRBJ2-7 better, so the J call may be wrong. The germline gives CDR1 LGHDT, CDR2 YNNKEL (reference sequence). This CDR3 is built from 15 residues. This chain's CDR3 is CASSPQGEGNYEQYF. The CDR3 nucleotides read TGTGCCAGCAGCCCACAGGGGGAGGGGAACTACGAGCAGTACTTC.

V is TRBV9 and J is TRBJ2-1, with D possibly matching TRBD2 (5 bases). V was clipped by 0 bases and J by 8 bases, with 12 bases between them. This CDR3 spans 14 amino acids. Germline CDR1 and CDR2: SGDLS and YYNGEE. CDR3 sequence reads: CASSVARGAYEQFF. CDR3 nucleotide sequence: TGTGCCAGCAGCGTAGCCCGGGGTGCCTATGAGCAGTTCTTC.

This clonotype turned up a few times. The CDR3 loop is CSARLAGDEQFF. The CDR3 DNA reads as TGCAGTGCCAGACTAGCGGGAGATGAGCAGTTCTTC. The chain joins TRBV20-1 to TRBJ2-1, with 12 bases that match TRBD2. This CDR3 comprises 12 residues. The junction had 2 bases not matched to a gene; V was cut back by 6 bases and J by 8 bases. CDR1 is DFQATT, CDR2 SNEGSKA, per germline (reference sequence).

V gene TRBV28 combines with J gene TRBJ2-3, with 7 bases aligning to TRBD2. Germline V gene lookup returns CDR1 MDHEN and CDR2 SYDVKM. The CDR3 length is 17 residues. V was pared by 4 bases and J by 7 bases, with 17 bases of the junction left unmatched. CDR3 in amino acids: CASSSPSGTNGANTQYF. CDR3 nucleotides: TGTGCCAGCAGTTCCCCCTCCGGGACTAATGGCGCAAATACGCAGTATTTT.

The table lists this clonotype with many counts. Here the CDR3 DNA reads TGCGCCAGCAGCTTAACAGGAGGGGGCGAAGAGACCCAGTACTTC. Protein sequence: CASSLTGGGEETQYF. This chain joins TRBV5-1 and TRBJ2-5; D possibly corresponds to TRBD1 (7 bases). This CDR3 has 15 amino acids. V was cut by 2 bases and J by 3 bases, with 14 bases left in between. Germline values: CDR1 SGHRS, CDR2 YFSETQ. Supplemented by reference TRBV5-1 and TRBJ2-5, the full variable domain reads KAGVTQTPRYLIKTRGQQVTLSCSPISGHRSVSWYQQTPGQGLQFLFEYFSETQRNKGNFPGRFSGRQFSNSRSEMNVSTLELGDSALYLCASSLTGGGEETQYFGPGTRLLVL.

The rearrangement uses TRBV29-1 and TRBJ2-3; 9 positions agree with TRBD1. Germline CDR1 SQVTM, CDR2 ANQGSEA. There are 15 residues in the CDR3. Germline trimming cut 8 bases from V and 4 bases from J; bases unmatched to any gene: 13. The CDR3 DNA reads TGCAGCACTCAAGGGGGGACAGGGTTAGCAGATACGCAGTATTTT. It yields the protein CSTQGGTGLADTQYF.

The chain has TRBV29-1 and TRBJ2-7, with TRBD1 matching over 8 bases. This CDR3 spans 14 amino acids. Germline CDR1 is SQVTM and CDR2 is ANQGSEA. J was trimmed by 1 base and V by 6 bases; bases with no gene match: 8. The CDR3 nucleotides read TGCAGCGTCAGGGGGCAGCTGTCTTCCTACGAGCAGTACTTC. The encoded protein is CSVRGQLSSYEQYF.

The chain links TRBV7-9 to TRBJ2-1, with 7 nucleotides matching TRBD1. V shed 7 bases, J shed 3 bases, and the junction held 9 bases outside the gene matches. The CDR3 consists of 15 residues. CDR1 is SEHNR and CDR2 is FQNEAQ in the germline V gene (reference sequence). The CDR3, as DNA: TGTGCCAGCACCCCGACAGGGCCTCTCTACAATGAGCAGTTCTTC. This sequence encodes CASTPTGPLYNEQFF.

The chain employs TRBV29-1 and TRBJ1-1; D is perhaps TRBD1 (5 bases). CDR3 length: 17 residues. Germline V gives CDR1 SQVTM, CDR2 ANQGSEA. Trimming left V 4 bases short and J 1 base short, with 22 bases between. In nucleotides, the CDR3 is TGCAGCGTTGTCGGGAAGATTGACAGTGGCCCGAACACTGAAGCTTTCTTT. It is translated as CSVVGKIDSGPNTEAFF.

This chain connects TRBV28 to TRBJ1-1; a weak D match, TRBD1 (5 bases). The germline CDR1 and CDR2 sequences are MDHEN and SYDVKM. CDR3 length: 15 amino acids. Trimming took off 6 bases at V and 6 bases at J, with 20 bases between the two ends. In nucleotides, the CDR3 is TGTGCCAGCAGCCTGGGAGAGGGGTGGAGTGCTGAAGCTTTCTTT. It specifies CASSLGEGWSAEAFF. The full variable domain, rest sourced from reference TRBV28 and TRBJ1-1, is DVKVTQSSRYLVKRTGEKVFLECVQDMDHENMFWYRQDPGLGLRLIYFSYDVKMKEKGDIPEGYSVSREKKERFSLILESASTNQTSMYLCASSLGEGWSAEAFFGQGTRLTVV.

This chain links TRBV7-9 with TRBJ2-5; 10 nucleotides agree with TRBD2. The J call may be in error: the DNA end matches TRBJ2-7 better. The CDR3 consists of 16 residues. Germline V gives CDR1 SEHNR, CDR2 FQNEAQ (reference sequence). CDR3 bases: TGTGCCAGCAGCTTGGGCGCGAGGACTAGCGGTTACGAGCAGTACTTC. Its translation is CASSLGARTSGYEQYF.

This sequence joins TRBV6-2 or TRBV6-3 and TRBJ2-1, with TRBD2 matching 8 bases. This CDR3 contains 15 residues. Germline CDR1 MNHEY, CDR2 SVGEGT. After removal of 2 bases from V and 5 bases from J, the junction contained 5 bases not matched to a gene. CDR3 sequence reads: CASSYPLGGDNEQFF. CDR3 nucleotide sequence: TGTGCCAGCAGTTACCCGCTCGGGGGGGACAATGAGCAGTTCTTC.

This clonotype was counted between two and nine times. V usage is TRBV20-1 and J usage is TRBJ2-7, with 11 bases fitting TRBD2. The CDR3 spans 15 residues. The junction had 6 bases not matched to a gene; V was cut back by 3 bases and J by 2 bases. Germline values: CDR1 DFQATT, CDR2 SNEGSKA (reference sequence). In nucleotides, the CDR3 is TGCAGTGCTAGCGGCCCGACTAGCGGGACCTACGAGCAGTACTTC. Amino acid sequence: CSASGPTSGTYEQYF.

This clonotype was observed a few times. The CDR3 coding sequence is TGCAGTGCTAGGGCCGTGGAGAAGAACTACGAGCAGTACTTC. This translates into CSARAVEKNYEQYF. The chain carries TRBV20-1 and TRBJ2-7, with no clear D. The germline gives CDR1 DFQATT, CDR2 SNEGSKA (reference sequence). The CDR3 is 14 amino acids. V lost 3 bases, J lost 3 bases, and 15 bases lay in between.

This sequence joins TRBV20-1 and TRBJ1-2; a possible D gene is TRBD1 (6 bases). V was clipped by 4 bases and J by 5 bases, with 20 bases between them. The CDR3 runs to 15 residues. Germline V lookup: CDR1 DFQATT, CDR2 SNEGSKA (reference sequence). The CDR3 DNA reads as TGCAGTGCTACACGGGGGGCAGGAGACAAATATGGCTACACCTTC. Translating it yields CSATRGAGDKYGYTF.

The chain joins TRBV6-5 to TRBJ2-1, with 8 bases aligning to TRBD2. The junction had 10 bases not matched to a gene; V was cut back by 8 bases and J by 4 bases. This CDR3 is built from 15 residues. Looked up from germline, CDR1 is MNHEY and CDR2 is SVGAGI. Written as DNA, the CDR3 is TGTGCCAGCCGGGAGGCGGGAGGTCAATACAATGAGCAGTTCTTC. Protein: CASREAGGQYNEQFF.

This clonotype was observed a few times. The chain links TRBV20-1 to TRBJ2-7, with TRBD1 matching 10 bases. CDR3 size: 14 residues. The germline gives CDR1 DFQATT, CDR2 SNEGSKA (reference sequence). V shed 6 bases, J shed 4 bases, and the junction held 9 bases outside the gene matches. The CDR3 nucleotides read TGCAGTGCAATTAGGACAGGGGGGTCTTACGAGCAGTACTTC. This gives the protein CSAIRTGGSYEQYF.

The chain recombines TRBV5-6 with TRBJ2-3, with TRBD2 identical over 13 bases. CDR1 SGHDT and CDR2 YYEEEE come from the germline V gene. With V trimmed by 4 bases and J by 4 bases, 6 bases remained unmatched. The CDR3 is made up of 16 amino acids. CDR3 sequence reads: CASSPLTSGGADTQYF. DNA of the CDR3: TGTGCCAGCAGCCCCCTCACTAGCGGGGGGGCAGATACGCAGTATTTT.

CDR3 sequence: CASGYEKNEQFF. As DNA, the CDR3 is TGTGCTAGTGGTTACGAGAAGAATGAGCAGTTCTTC. The chain carries TRBV12-5 and TRBJ2-1; D uncertain. This CDR3 has 12 amino acids. Trimming left V 4 bases short and J 7 bases short, with 8 bases between. Per the germline V gene, CDR1 is LGHNT and CDR2 is FRNRAP.

This rearrangement joins TRBV2 to TRBJ1-1; D may be TRBD1 (6 bases). Trimming removed 4 bases from V and 2 bases from J, with 11 bases in between. CDR3 length: 14 residues. CDR1 and CDR2 from the germline V gene are SNHLY and FYNNEI. CDR3 region: CASSATQGNTEAFF. The CDR3 DNA reads as TGTGCCAGCAGTGCTACACAGGGAAACACTGAAGCTTTCTTT. Using reference TRBV2 and TRBJ1-1 for the parts outside the CDR3, the full variable domain is EPEVTQTPSHQVTQMGQEVILRCVPISNHLYFYWYRQILGQKVEFLVSFYNNEISEKSEIFDDQFSVERPDGSNFTLKIRSTKLEDSAMYFCASSATQGNTEAFFGQGTRLTVV.

This clonotype was recorded a few times. The rearrangement uses TRBV28 and TRBJ2-1; D uncertain. The ends were cut back, 8 bases at V and 8 bases at J, with 13 bases in the middle. The CDR3 consists of 12 residues. In germline, CDR1 is MDHEN, CDR2 SYDVKM. CDR3 nucleotide sequence: TGTGCCAGCGCCTTTGGCTTCCATGAGCAGTTCTTC. This sequence encodes CASAFGFHEQFF. The complete variable domain, with remaining parts taken from reference TRBV28 and TRBJ2-1, reads DVKVTQSSRYLVKRTGEKVFLECVQDMDHENMFWYRQDPGLGLRLIYFSYDVKMKEKGDIPEGYSVSREKKERFSLILESASTNQTSMYLCASAFGFHEQFFGPGTRLTVL.

The rearrangement uses TRBV5-8 and TRBJ2-1; 12 nucleotides agree with TRBD1. CDR1 is SGHTS and CDR2 is YDEGEE in the germline V gene. The junction had 6 bases not matched to a gene; V was cut back by 3 bases and J by 8 bases. The CDR3 spans 15 residues. This chain's CDR3 is CASSSYGTGGDEQFF. Here the CDR3 DNA reads TGTGCCAGCAGCTCCTACGGGACAGGGGGCGATGAGCAGTTCTTC.

The V gene is TRBV12-3 or TRBV12-4, the J gene TRBJ1-2; D possibly corresponds to TRBD1 (6 bases). The CDR3 has 15 amino acids. Trimming took off 6 bases at V and 2 bases at J, with 16 bases between the two ends. The CDR3 nucleotides read TGTGCCAGCAGCTACCTAGGACAGCGGAACTATGGCTACACCTTC. This sequence encodes CASSYLGQRNYGYTF.

This sequence joins TRBV20-1 and TRBJ1-2; unclear D gene. The CDR3 is made up of 10 amino acids. Trimming took 6 bases from V and 3 from J, leaving 5 bases between them. Germline V gives CDR1 DFQATT, CDR2 SNEGSKA (reference sequence). CDR3 DNA: TGCAGTGCCCACTACTATGGCTACACCTTC. Its protein is CSAHYYGYTF.

A word on this clonotype: Its ends do not fully match the called genes, so a read error is possible. The rearrangement links TRBV15 to TRBJ2-3; D is perhaps TRBD1 (7 bases). This CDR3 spans 16 amino acids. CDR1 and CDR2 (germline): LNHNV, YYDKDF (reference sequence). The CDR3 spells CAASRGSGVATDTQYF. CDR3 coding DNA: TGTGCCGCCAGCAGGGGGTCGGGGGTAGCGACAGATACGCAGTATTTT.

This clonotype has a handful of counts. The gene calls are TRBV5-1 and TRBJ2-3; TRBD2 might be the D (7 bases). Germline V gene sequence: CDR1 SGHRS, CDR2 YFSETQ. V dropped 4 bases and J dropped 1 base, with 16 bases sitting between them. The CDR3 extends over 16 amino acids. For the CDR3, the DNA is TGCGCCAGCAGCCCTTACGGGGGGCCACGCACAGATACGCAGTATTTT. Its translation: CASSPYGGPRTDTQYF.

This clonotype came up once. The chain has TRBV5-1 and TRBJ2-3; the match to TRBD2 covers 11 bases. The CDR3 totals 16 residues. The V gene's germline CDR1 is SGHRS and CDR2 YFSETQ. The trim removed 4 bases at V and 2 bases at J, leaving 6 bases unmatched. In DNA form, the CDR3 reads TGCGCCAGCAGCCCCCTAGCGGGGGGCAACACAGATACGCAGTATTTT. This codes for CASSPLAGGNTDTQYF.

In its sample, this clonotype was seen a few times. This sequence joins TRBV20-1 and TRBJ2-5, with TRBD1 as a possible D gene (6 bases). Judging by the DNA end, TRBJ2-7 fits better; the J call may be wrong. This CDR3 is 13 amino acids long. The germline CDR1 and CDR2 sequences are DFQATT and SNEGSKA (reference sequence). In DNA form, the CDR3 reads TGCAGTGCTAAACCTGAGGACAGCTACGAGCAGTACTTC. Translated, it gives CSAKPEDSYEQYF.